The clone carrying this T cell receptor beta chain is deemed medium-sized by its frequency. Its antigen is undetermined. The CDR3 has 14 residues. Germline values: CDR1 LNHDA, CDR2 SQIVND (reference sequence). About 39,000 genome equivalents of blood DNA were amplified for TRB. Multiplex touch-down PCR amplified TRB using TRB-A and TRB-B pools in one tube. TCRdb reanalyzed the multiplex PCR reads, giving one entry per CDR3 protein sequence and no DNA. The sample holds fewer than 5,500 distinct CDR3 sequences. This sample was included in a study of T cell clusters in autoimmune cytopenias. Whole-study findings and limits: Primary autoimmune cytopenia patients seemingly lacked the physiological T cell clusters found in healthy donors.

The same sample was also used in a study of T cell repertoires in aging, cancer and after chemotherapy. That source adds: Around 10 million TCR reads were in the whole dataset. Median generation probability rose over the chemotherapy interval in each cancer cohort, suggesting rebound thymic output. No conclusions about immunological memory after chemotherapy can be drawn from the repertoire data.

The specimen sequenced was peripheral blood. The chain employs TRBV19 and TRBJ2-3. The sequence derives from a human donor in good health. The CDR3: CASSPRRPTDTQYF.